This T cell receptor (beta chain) was captured by sequencing in a study of blood T cell repertoires in COVID-19. Study summary: Material from acute and convalescent COVID-19 was sourced from the United States, Italy and Spain.

As originally analysed: Amplified reference gene primers provided the basis for estimating nucleated cell counts. Profiling relied on immunoSEQ multiplex PCR, and the TCRdb table lists in-frame clones only, not all of them. V, J and clone size derive from that table, while D and trimming were established from the DNA sequence. The data show approximately 120,000 clones, with roughly 88% seen just once and 7.6% held by the top ten. Germline V lookup: CDR1 SGHTA, CDR2 FQGNSA. V dropped 4 bases and J dropped 5 bases, with 8 bases sitting between them. The CDR3 runs 12 residues. This chain uses TRBV7-2 with TRBJ2-5; D perhaps matches TRBD2 (5 bases). The sample consisted of peripheral blood. This TCR derives from a man aged 45-65 years with acute or convalescent COVID-19. Here the CDR3 reads CASSSVAETQYF. The CDR3, as DNA: TGTGCCAGCAGCTCCGTAGCGGAGACCCAGTACTTC.